The clone carrying this T cell receptor beta chain was observed a few times. TCRdb redid the calling of the RT-PCR reads with MiXCR, one entry per CDR3 protein. The sample includes more than 550,000 distinct CDR3 sequences, 13% to 15% of them seen just once. The CDR3 contains 15 residues. Germline assignment: CDR1 SGHTA and CDR2 FQGNSA. V lost 6 bases and J lost 1, with 12 bases in between. The V call is TRBV7-2, the J call TRBJ2-2; either TRBD1 or TRBD2 may fit D (5 bases each). Material: memory CD4+ T cells from blood. The source of this sequence is a female donor in good health, serving as a healthy control. CDR3 loop: CASSRTGRNTGELFF. Here the CDR3 DNA reads TGTGCCAGCAGTCGCACGGGACGGAACACCGGGGAGCTGTTTTTT.